This T cell receptor beta chain originates from a study of T cells expressing NK-cell markers. The germline V gene has CDR1 MNHEY and CDR2 SVGAGI. The CDR3 has 14 residues. On this clonotype: Its antigen is undetermined.

Using the 5' RACE reads, TCRdb records one entry per CDR3 protein without DNA. The sample's table shows 500,000 or so distinct CDR3 sequences. Study conclusions and caveats: For several donors, the dominant NKG2C+ clonotypes made up about 1.0-7.5% of their CD8+ T cells.

The sequenced sample consisted of blood T cells: a sorted CD56 or NKG2C T cell subset, CD4+ or CD8+ T cells, or bulk PBMC T cells (not recorded which). The V and J genes are TRBV6-5 and TRBJ2-7; TCRdb gives TRBD2 as the D gene, but with no DNA this cannot be confirmed. The clonotype comes from a man aged 18 to 30 in good health. The CDR3 region is CASSPYSGRYEQYF.